This TCR beta chain was found in a study of cytomegalovirus exposure and HLA in healthy donors. Study-wide points: The analysis excluded some indistinguishable V segments, including TRBV6-2 and TRBV6-3.

Deletions cut 10 bases from V and 5 bases from J, with 20 bases between. The CDR3 length is 14 residues. Germline CDR1 MNHEY, CDR2 SMNVEV (reference sequence). Worth noting for this clone: Its antigen remains unknown.

PCR was performed using 60 Vbeta and 13 Jbeta primers. Only in-frame clones appear in the TCRdb table, and some are missing; sequencing was by immunoSEQ multiplex PCR. The repertoire includes 150,000 to 200,000 clones, roughly four fifths of them detected once, and more than 2.5% sits in the top ten. The material sequenced was PBMCs. V gene TRBV27 combines with J gene TRBJ1-2, with D unclear. The clonotype was recovered from a female donor in good health and CMV-seronegative. The CDR3 coding sequence is TGTGCCACCCGTTTAGTGGCGGGTCCGTATGGCTACACCTTC. Protein: CATRLVAGPYGYTF.